The 23 T cell receptor beta chains presented below share a single source sample, sequenced in a study of blood T cells in healthy people across ages. A second PCR, run for roughly 7 to 12 cycles, used a sample-barcoded 5' primer plus a J-beta primer mix. Each CDR3 protein is one row after TCRdb ran MiXCR on the 5' RACE reads. The sample has 550,000 to 700,000 distinct CDR3 sequences; about 26% are singletons. The sequenced sample was blood. The source of these receptors is a woman between 65 and 79 years old in good health.

Details on this clonotype: At one end the junction does not follow the germline gene, possibly because of a read error. The chain uses TRBV5-1 and TRBJ2-5; D may be TRBD1 (6 bases). The DNA end lines up better with TRBJ2-7; the J call may be wrong. There are 16 residues in the CDR3. Germline V gives CDR1 SGHRS, CDR2 YFSETQ. CDR3 protein: CAGSETVTAQGYEQYF. CDR3 bases: TGCGCCGGCAGCGAGACAGTGACAGCGCAGGGGTACGAGCAGTACTTC.

With regard to this clonotype: One end of the junction is discordant with germline, which a read error may explain. The J gene is TRBJ1-2, the V gene TRBV5-7; 8 nucleotides align to TRBD1. TRBV5-7 counts as an open reading frame of uncertain function. The CDR3 loop spans 14 amino acids. CDR3 nucleotide sequence: TGTGCCAGCAGCGGATGGACAGGGAAGTATGGCTACGCCTTC. The encoded protein is CASSGWTGKYGYAF.

This clonotype occurred a few times. The chain carries TRBV4-3 and TRBJ2-3; tentatively, D is TRBD1 or TRBD2 (5 bases each). Trimming pared 0 bases from V and 4 bases from J, leaving 14 bases between. Germline V lookup: CDR1 LGHNA, CDR2 YSLEER. This CDR3 is built from 16 residues. CDR3 loop: CASSQDRGAGADTQYF. As DNA, the CDR3 is TGCGCCAGCAGCCAAGATAGGGGAGCAGGCGCAGATACGCAGTATTTT.

This clonotype appeared a few times. The chain combines TRBV7-9 with TRBJ1-6; tentative D call: TRBD1 (5 bases). Looked up from germline, CDR1 is SEHNR and CDR2 is FQNEAQ (reference sequence). With 1 base removed from V and 10 bases from J, the gap between germline ends came to 11 bases. The CDR3 extends over 14 amino acids. This chain's CDR3 is CASSLEGVGSPLHF. The CDR3 DNA is TGTGCCAGCAGCTTAGAAGGGGTCGGCTCACCCCTCCACTTT.

There are a few counts of this clonotype. The chain is built from TRBV5-1 and TRBJ2-4; no reliable D call. V shed 6 bases and J shed 2 bases, with 15 bases lying between them. The CDR3 totals 15 residues. Germline V gene lookup returns CDR1 SGHRS and CDR2 YFSETQ. The CDR3 region has the DNA TGCGCCAGCACCCTCGATATGACGTCCAAAAACATTCAGTACTTC. Its translation is CASTLDMTSKNIQYF.

The sample holds a few counts of this clonotype. The rearrangement joins TRBV12-3 or TRBV12-4 to TRBJ1-2; D possibly corresponds to TRBD1 (5 bases). Trimming stripped 3 bases from V and 10 bases from J, with 18 bases between. The CDR3 spans 14 residues. The DNA of the CDR3 is TGTGCCAGCAGTTTGGCGGGGGATGGCGTTTTCTACACCTTC. Residues: CASSLAGDGVFYTF.

In nucleotides, the CDR3 is TGTGCCAGCAGCCTTAGCGGGATTGGGTCCTACAATGAGCAGTTCTTC. Its translation is CASSLSGIGSYNEQFF. The V and J genes are TRBV9 and TRBJ2-1, with TRBD2 matching 8 bases. Unmatched junction bases numbered 7, after V lost 4 bases and J lost 1 base. CDR1 and CDR2 from the germline V gene are SGDLS and YYNGEE. The CDR3 loop spans 16 amino acids.

The chain joins TRBV29-1 to TRBJ1-4, with D possibly matching TRBD1 (6 bases). V lost 4 bases and J 0 bases, leaving 9 bases between the germline ends. CDR1 and CDR2 (germline): SQVTM, ANQGSEA. The CDR3 extends over 14 amino acids. CDR3: CSVGRTATNEKLFF. DNA for the CDR3: TGCAGCGTTGGCAGGACAGCAACTAATGAAAAACTGTTTTTT.

The J gene is TRBJ1-1, the V gene TRBV29-1; TRBD1 might be the D (6 bases). Germline CDR1 is SQVTM and CDR2 is ANQGSEA. The CDR3 contains 13 residues. V was cut by 3 bases and J by 4 bases, with 12 bases left in between. In DNA form, the CDR3 reads TGCAGCGTTGACAGGGGCAGTCGCACTGAAGCTTTCTTT. Protein product: CSVDRGSRTEAFF.

This clonotype was observed a handful of times. The gene calls are TRBV5-1 and TRBJ2-2; maybe TRBD2 (6 bases). CDR1 and CDR2 (germline): SGHRS, YFSETQ. V lost 5 bases, J lost 4 bases, and 12 bases lay in between. This CDR3 is built from 14 residues. The chain's CDR3 is CASSRDFITGELFF. The CDR3, as DNA: TGCGCCAGCAGTAGGGACTTTATCACCGGGGAGCTGTTTTTT. The full variable domain, in which reference TRBV5-1 and TRBJ2-2 provide the parts outside the CDR3, is KAGVTQTPRYLIKTRGQQVTLSCSPISGHRSVSWYQQTPGQGLQFLFEYFSETQRNKGNFPGRFSGRQFSNSRSEMNVSTLELGDSALYLCASSRDFITGELFFGEGSRLTVL.

The genes are TRBV5-6 and TRBJ1-5; perhaps TRBD1 as D (5 bases). The CDR3 runs to 14 residues. CDR1 is SGHDT, CDR2 YYEEEE, per germline. Trimming left V 3 bases short and J 7 bases short, with 14 bases between. CDR3 residues: CASSSFHGGQPQHF. DNA for the CDR3: TGTGCCAGCAGCTCGTTTCACGGGGGGCAGCCCCAGCATTTT.

This clonotype has more than one count but fewer than ten. The CDR3: CASSLVGQETLLDEQYF. The CDR3 region has the DNA TGCGCCAGCAGCTTGGTGGGCCAGGAGACGCTACTGGACGAGCAGTACTTC. The chain combines TRBV5-1 with TRBJ2-7; no firm D call. The CDR3 runs to 17 residues. In germline, CDR1 is SGHRS, CDR2 YFSETQ. With 0 bases removed from V and 5 bases from J, the gap between germline ends came to 21 bases. Full variable domain (rest looked up from reference TRBV5-1 and TRBJ2-7): KAGVTQTPRYLIKTRGQQVTLSCSPISGHRSVSWYQQTPGQGLQFLFEYFSETQRNKGNFPGRFSGRQFSNSRSEMNVSTLELGDSALYLCASSLVGQETLLDEQYFGPGTRLTVT.

This clonotype was detected only a few times. This chain links TRBV10-3 with TRBJ1-5; D perhaps matches TRBD1 (5 bases). The CDR3 sequence is 16 residues long. The germline gives CDR1 ENHRY, CDR2 SYGVKD. V dropped 1 base and J dropped 6 bases, with 16 bases sitting between them. CDR3 sequence: CAISELQAGMGQPQHF. The CDR3 DNA sequence: TGTGCCATCAGTGAGTTACAGGCGGGTATGGGTCAGCCCCAGCATTTT.

The chain employs TRBV29-1 and TRBJ1-1; possible D gene TRBD1, 5 bases. The CDR3 extends over 11 amino acids. Germline CDR1 and CDR2: SQVTM and ANQGSEA. V was trimmed by 8 bases and J by 2 bases, leaving 9 bases between them. The CDR3 coding sequence is TGCAGCACGGGGGTTAACACTGAAGCTTTCTTT. Its translation: CSTGVNTEAFF.

This chain uses TRBV10-2 with TRBJ1-2; D remains ambiguous. V dropped 3 bases and J dropped 4 bases, with 12 bases sitting between them. The V gene's germline CDR1 is WSHSY and CDR2 SAAADI. The CDR3 runs to 14 residues. The CDR3 DNA reads TGCGCCAGCAGTGAATCGTTGGCTACCTATGGCTACACCTTC. Translation: CASSESLATYGYTF.

This clonotype was picked up a small number of times. The chain employs TRBV3-1 and TRBJ2-3, with D perhaps TRBD2 (6 bases). Trimming cost V 1 base and J 5 bases, with 13 bases left between them. The CDR3 has 15 amino acids. Germline values: CDR1 LGHDT, CDR2 YNNKEL (reference sequence). The CDR3 bases are TGTGCCAGCAGCCAAGGCTGGGCTAGCGTAGATACGCAGTATTTT. This encodes CASSQGWASVDTQYF.

This rearrangement joins TRBV28 to TRBJ2-7; TRBD2 matches at 13 bases. Trimming removed 6 bases from V and 4 bases from J; junction bases left unmatched: 6. The CDR3 is 15 residues long. From germline, CDR1 is MDHEN and CDR2 SYDVKM. The CDR3 nucleotides read TGTGCCAGCAGCGGACTAGCGGGAGTAGCATACGAGCAGTACTTC. As protein: CASSGLAGVAYEQYF.

This CDR3 reads CSFLDPQRGSSGRKQFF. The CDR3 DNA follows: TGCAGCTTTTTAGATCCCCAGCGGGGGAGTAGTGGACGAAAGCAGTTCTTC. V usage is TRBV29-1 and J usage is TRBJ2-1; 8 bases agree with TRBD2. With V trimmed by 8 bases and J by 11 bases, 26 bases remained unmatched. Germline CDR1 SQVTM, CDR2 ANQGSEA. This CDR3 has 17 amino acids.

This clonotype was counted ten times or more. The chain links TRBV7-2 to TRBJ2-4; D may match TRBD1 or TRBD2 (6 bases each). V lost 0 bases and J lost 5, with 11 bases in between. Per germline, CDR1 SGHTA and CDR2 FQGNSA. The CDR3 loop spans 15 amino acids. The CDR3 bases are TGTGCCAGCAGCTTAGCGGGGGGCCCGCAAAACATTCAGTACTTC. Protein: CASSLAGGPQNIQYF.

This clonotype occurred a few times. The chain joins TRBV11-2 to TRBJ1-1, with D uncertain. The CDR3 consists of 13 residues. Deletions cut 1 base from V and 8 bases from J, with 11 bases between. The germline V gene encodes CDR1 SGHAT and CDR2 FQNNGV. The CDR3 sequence: CASSLVRQREAFF. In DNA, the CDR3 is TGTGCCAGCAGCTTAGTCCGCCAACGCGAAGCTTTCTTT.

Only a few counts were recorded for this clonotype. V is TRBV5-1 and J is TRBJ2-5; D not resolved. The J call may be in error: the DNA end matches TRBJ2-1 better. The germline V gene has CDR1 SGHRS and CDR2 YFSETQ. This CDR3 has 14 residues. CDR3 region: CASSAGSPYNEQFF. In DNA form, the CDR3 reads TGCGCCAGCAGCGCTGGATCTCCCTACAATGAGCAGTTCTTC.

This clonotype was seen more than once but under ten times. The chain is built from TRBV20-1 and TRBJ2-3, with TRBD2 as a possible D gene (6 bases). The germline V and J ends were trimmed by 3 bases and 7 bases, with 20 bases remaining between them. This CDR3 spans 15 amino acids. CDR1 is DFQATT, CDR2 SNEGSKA, per germline (reference sequence). The CDR3 region is CSARGGLPDPHTQYF. The CDR3 coding sequence is TGCAGTGCTAGGGGGGGACTCCCTGACCCGCATACGCAGTATTTT.

The chain links TRBV27 to TRBJ1-1; 11 bases agree with TRBD1. Germline V gene data show CDR1 as MNHEY and CDR2 as SMNVEV (reference sequence). There are 15 residues in the CDR3. The junction had 13 bases not matched to a gene; V was cut back by 6 bases and J by 10 bases. The CDR3 nucleotides are TGTGCCAGCAGACGTAACCGGGACAGGGGGAAGGGAGCTTTCTTT. As protein: CASRRNRDRGKGAFF.